This TCR beta chain derives from a study of blood T cell repertoires in COVID-19. Turning to the study itself: Researchers got acute and convalescent COVID-19 samples from the United States, Italy and Spain.

CDR3 length: 13 amino acids. The V segment lost 6 bases and the J segment 4 bases; nucleotides outside the gene matches: 3. TCRdb's table, derived via immunoSEQ multiplex PCR, lists solely in-frame clones and lacks some. This sample has roughly 250,000 clones, with roughly 91% found just once. V is TRBV12-3 or TRBV12-4 and J is TRBJ1-5, with 7 bases fitting TRBD1. Source material: peripheral blood. The receptor was isolated from a man aged 25-40 years with acute or convalescent COVID-19. CDR3 region: CASRGQRNQPQHF. In DNA form, the CDR3 reads TGTGCCAGCAGGGGACAGAGGAATCAGCCCCAGCATTTT.